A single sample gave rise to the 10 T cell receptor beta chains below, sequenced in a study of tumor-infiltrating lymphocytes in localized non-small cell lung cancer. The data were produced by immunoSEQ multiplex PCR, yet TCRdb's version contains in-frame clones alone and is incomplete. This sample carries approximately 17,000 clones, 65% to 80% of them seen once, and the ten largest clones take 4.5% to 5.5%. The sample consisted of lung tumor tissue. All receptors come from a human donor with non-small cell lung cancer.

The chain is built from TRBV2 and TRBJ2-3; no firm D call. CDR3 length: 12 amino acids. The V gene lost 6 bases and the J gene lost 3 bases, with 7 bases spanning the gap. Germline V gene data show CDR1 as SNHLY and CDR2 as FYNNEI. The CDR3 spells CASRKQTDTQYF. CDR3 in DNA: TGTGCCAGCAGGAAGCAGACAGATACGCAGTATTTT. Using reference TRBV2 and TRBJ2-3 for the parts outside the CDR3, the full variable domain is EPEVTQTPSHQVTQMGQEVILRCVPISNHLYFYWYRQILGQKVEFLVSFYNNEISEKSEIFDDQFSVERPDGSNFTLKIRSTKLEDSAMYFCASRKQTDTQYFGPGTRLTVL.

Written as DNA, the CDR3 is TGTGCCAGCAGCCAGGGGAACACCGTCTACGAGCAGTACTTC. Translated, it gives CASSQGNTVYEQYF. The gene calls are TRBV4-2 and TRBJ2-7; D unresolved. Germline V gene lookup returns CDR1 LGHNA and CDR2 YNFKEQ. V dropped 3 bases and J dropped 3 bases, with 12 bases sitting between them. The CDR3 contains 14 residues.

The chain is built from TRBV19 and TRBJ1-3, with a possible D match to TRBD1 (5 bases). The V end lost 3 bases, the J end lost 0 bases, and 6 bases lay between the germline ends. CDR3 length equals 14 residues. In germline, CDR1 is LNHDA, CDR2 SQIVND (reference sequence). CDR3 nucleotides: TGTGCCAGTAGTATCGACAGCTCTGGAAACACCATATATTTT. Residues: CASSIDSSGNTIYF.

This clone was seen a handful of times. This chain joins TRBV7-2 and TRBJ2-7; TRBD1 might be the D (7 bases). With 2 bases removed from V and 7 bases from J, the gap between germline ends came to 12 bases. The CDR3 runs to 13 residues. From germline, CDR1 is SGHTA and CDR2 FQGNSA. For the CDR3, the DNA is TGTGCCAGCAGCTTATGGAGGGGGCGAGAGCAGTACTTC. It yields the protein CASSLWRGREQYF.

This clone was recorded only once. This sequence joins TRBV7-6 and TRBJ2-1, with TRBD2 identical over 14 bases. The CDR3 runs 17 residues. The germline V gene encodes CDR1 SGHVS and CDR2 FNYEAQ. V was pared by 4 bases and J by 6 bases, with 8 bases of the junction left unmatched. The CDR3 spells CASSWTLTSGGANEQFF. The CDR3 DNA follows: TGTGCCAGCAGCTGGACCCTGACTAGCGGGGGGGCCAATGAGCAGTTCTTC.

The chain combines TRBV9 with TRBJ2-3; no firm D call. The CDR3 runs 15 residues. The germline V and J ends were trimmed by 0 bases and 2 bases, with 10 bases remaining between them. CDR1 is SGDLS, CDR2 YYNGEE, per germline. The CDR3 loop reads CASSVVGSFTDTQYF. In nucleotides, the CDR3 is TGTGCCAGCAGCGTAGTGGGCAGCTTCACAGATACGCAGTATTTT.

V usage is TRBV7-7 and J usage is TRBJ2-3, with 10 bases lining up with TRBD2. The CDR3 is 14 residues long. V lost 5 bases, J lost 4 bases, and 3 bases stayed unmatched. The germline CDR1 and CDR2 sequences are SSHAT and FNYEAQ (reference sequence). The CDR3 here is CASSRSGGADTQYF. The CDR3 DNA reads TGTGCCAGCAGCCGGAGCGGGGGGGCAGATACGCAGTATTTT.

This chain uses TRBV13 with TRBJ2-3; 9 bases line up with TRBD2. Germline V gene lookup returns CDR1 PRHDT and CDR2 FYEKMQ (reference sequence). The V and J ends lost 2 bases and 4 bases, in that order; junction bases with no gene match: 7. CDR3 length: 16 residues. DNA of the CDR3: TGTGCCAGCAGCTTACCCCAGCGGGGGGACGCAGATACGCAGTATTTT. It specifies CASSLPQRGDADTQYF.

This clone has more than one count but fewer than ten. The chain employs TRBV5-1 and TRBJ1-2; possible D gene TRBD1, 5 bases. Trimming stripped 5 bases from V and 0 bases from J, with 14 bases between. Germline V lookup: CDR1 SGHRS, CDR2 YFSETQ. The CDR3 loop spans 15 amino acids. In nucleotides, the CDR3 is TGCGCCAGCAGTTCGGACATGCCCCCTAACTATGGCTACACCTTC. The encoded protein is CASSSDMPPNYGYTF.

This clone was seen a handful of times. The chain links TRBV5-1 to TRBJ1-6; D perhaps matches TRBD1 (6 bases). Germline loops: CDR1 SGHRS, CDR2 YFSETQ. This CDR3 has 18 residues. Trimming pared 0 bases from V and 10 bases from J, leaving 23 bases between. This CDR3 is CASSLVVTTGIFDSPLHF. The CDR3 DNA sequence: TGCGCCAGCAGCTTGGTCGTAACAACAGGGATTTTTGACTCACCCCTCCACTTT.